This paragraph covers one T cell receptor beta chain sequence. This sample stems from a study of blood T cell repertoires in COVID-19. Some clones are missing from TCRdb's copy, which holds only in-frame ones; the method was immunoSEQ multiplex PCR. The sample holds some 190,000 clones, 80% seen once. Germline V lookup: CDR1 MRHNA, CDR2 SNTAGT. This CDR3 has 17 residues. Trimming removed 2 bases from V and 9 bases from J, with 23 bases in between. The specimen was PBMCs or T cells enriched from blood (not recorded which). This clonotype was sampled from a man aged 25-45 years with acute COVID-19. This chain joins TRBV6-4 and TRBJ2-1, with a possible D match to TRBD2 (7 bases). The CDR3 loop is CASSDMPWGGASAEQFF. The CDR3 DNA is TGTGCCAGCAGTGACATGCCCTGGGGGGGGGCATCGGCTGAGCAGTTCTTC.